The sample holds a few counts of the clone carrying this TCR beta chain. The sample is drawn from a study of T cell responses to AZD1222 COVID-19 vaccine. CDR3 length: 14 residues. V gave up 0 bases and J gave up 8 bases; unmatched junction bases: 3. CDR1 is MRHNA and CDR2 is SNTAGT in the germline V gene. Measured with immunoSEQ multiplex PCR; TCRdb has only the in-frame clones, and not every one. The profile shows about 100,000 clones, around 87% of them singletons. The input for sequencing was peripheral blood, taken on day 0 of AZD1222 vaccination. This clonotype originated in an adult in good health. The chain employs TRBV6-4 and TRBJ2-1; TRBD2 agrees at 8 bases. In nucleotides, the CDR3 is TGTGCCAGCAGTGACTCGTACGGGGGGGATGAGCAGTTCTTC. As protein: CASSDSYGGDEQFF.